This TCR beta chain stems from a study of CD8+CD57+ T cells in acquired aplastic anemia. Patients chosen for sequencing had shown CD8+CD57+ cell expansion by flow cytometry. TCR beta VDJ and CDR3 were profiled, and genomic DNA was the template. TCRdb reanalysed the reads using MiXCR and keeps one entry per CDR3 protein. The sample contains around 430,000 distinct CDR3 sequences, approximately 33% of which appear only once. Trimming took 0 bases from V and 2 from J, leaving 10 bases between them. The CDR3 is 15 amino acids. Germline CDR1 and CDR2: SGHRS and YFSETQ. The TCR originated in a human donor with aplastic anemia. Sequenced sample: sorted CD4+, CD8+, or CD8+CD57+ T cells (not recorded which) from PBMCs. The rearrangement links TRBV5-1 to TRBJ2-3, with D uncertain. The CDR3 loop reads CASSLASSYTDTQYF. The CDR3 region has the DNA TGCGCCAGCAGCTTGGCGAGCAGCTACACAGATACGCAGTATTTT.